Following are 22 T cell receptor beta chains from one sample sequenced in a study of blood T cell repertoires in COVID-19. Clones were read by immunoSEQ multiplex PCR, and TCRdb kept only the in-frame ones, dropping some. The table includes 50,000 to 65,000 clones, over 55% detected once. The sample comprised peripheral blood. The receptors stem from a woman in her seventies with COVID-19, enrolled during active disease.

V gene TRBV28 combines with J gene TRBJ1-5, with D unresolved. This CDR3 has 13 residues. Germline V gives CDR1 MDHEN, CDR2 SYDVKM. V was cut by 5 bases and J by 6 bases, with 11 bases left in between. CDR3 loop: CASSLRLTQPQHF. CDR3 nucleotides: TGTGCCAGCAGTCTAAGACTCACTCAGCCCCAGCATTTT.

On this clone itself: The same CDR3 is also encoded by other DNA sequences in this sample. This chain joins TRBV5-1 and TRBJ2-5; the match to TRBD1 covers 7 bases. The ends lost 0 bases at V and 5 bases at J; junction bases unmatched: 7. CDR1 is SGHRS, CDR2 YFSETQ, per germline. CDR3 length: 15 amino acids. The CDR3 spells CASSLAGSGGETQYF. The CDR3 nucleotides read TGCGCCAGCAGCTTGGCCGGGTCAGGGGGTGAGACCCAGTACTTC.

This clone has just a few counts. V usage is TRBV27 and J usage is TRBJ1-1, with TRBD1 matching over 8 bases. Germline values: CDR1 MNHEY, CDR2 SMNVEV (reference sequence). J was trimmed by 2 bases and V by 0 bases; bases with no gene match: 5. This CDR3 contains 16 residues. DNA of the CDR3: TGTGCCAGCAGTTTATCACCAGGGGGCGAAAACACTGAAGCTTTCTTT. Protein product: CASSLSPGGENTEAFF.

The chain links TRBV6-2 or TRBV6-3 to TRBJ1-5; no clear D gene. This CDR3 is built from 12 residues. V lost 5 bases and J lost 3, with 5 bases in between. Germline CDR1 reads MNHEY; CDR2 reads SVGEGT. The CDR3 DNA follows: TGTGCCAGCAGTCAGTCCAATCAGCCCCAGCATTTT. It codes for CASSQSNQPQHF.

The chain carries TRBV9 and TRBJ2-3, with D tentatively TRBD1 (6 bases). The CDR3 has 14 amino acids. Trimming pared 0 bases from V and 4 bases from J, leaving 9 bases between. Germline V gene sequence: CDR1 SGDLS, CDR2 YYNGEE. This CDR3 reads CASSVVQGADTQYF. The CDR3 nucleotides are TGTGCCAGCAGCGTAGTACAGGGTGCAGATACGCAGTATTTT.

The gene calls are TRBV5-1 and TRBJ2-3, with 11 positions matching TRBD2. Per the germline V gene, CDR1 is SGHRS and CDR2 is YFSETQ. The V segment lost 0 bases and the J segment 5 bases; nucleotides outside the gene matches: 5. The CDR3 contains 16 residues. The CDR3 DNA sequence: TGCGCCAGCAGCTTGGCAACTAGCGGGGGAGTAGATACGCAGTATTTT. The encoded protein is CASSLATSGGVDTQYF.

The chain links TRBV6-2 or TRBV6-3 to TRBJ1-5; 8 nucleotides line up with TRBD1. Germline CDR1 MNHEY, CDR2 SVGEGT. V lost 0 bases and J lost 7; bases outside the gene matches: 2. This CDR3 contains 14 residues. DNA for the CDR3: TGTGCCAGCAGTTACTCAGGACAGGGCCAGCCCCAGCATTTT. It codes for CASSYSGQGQPQHF.

This clone has only a few counts. J is TRBJ2-1 and V is TRBV6-6; D gene uncertain. V was shortened by 1 base and J by 13 bases, with 8 bases between the two germline ends. The CDR3 loop spans 11 amino acids. Germline assignment: CDR1 MNHNY and CDR2 SVGAGI (reference sequence). CDR3 loop: CASSYWQFQFF. CDR3 nucleotide sequence: TGTGCCAGCAGTTACTGGCAGTTCCAGTTCTTC.

CDR3 region: CASSRLGGELFF. The CDR3 DNA reads TGTGCCAGCAGCAGGTTGGGCGGGGAGCTGTTTTTT. The V call is TRBV6-5, the J call TRBJ2-2; no clear D gene. The CDR3 consists of 12 residues. V lost 6 bases and J lost 7, with 9 bases in between. Germline V lookup: CDR1 MNHEY, CDR2 SVGAGI.

This chain connects TRBV5-1 to TRBJ2-7, with 10 bases that match TRBD1. Germline trimming cut 3 bases from V and 0 bases from J; bases unmatched to any gene: 15. CDR1 SGHRS and CDR2 YFSETQ come from the germline V gene. This CDR3 comprises 19 residues. CDR3 residues: CASSSRGTGDLRFSYEQYF. The CDR3 region has the DNA TGCGCCAGCAGCTCCCGGGGGACAGGGGACCTCCGATTCTCCTACGAGCAGTACTTC. The full variable domain, its missing parts supplied by reference TRBV5-1 and TRBJ2-7, is KAGVTQTPRYLIKTRGQQVTLSCSPISGHRSVSWYQQTPGQGLQFLFEYFSETQRNKGNFPGRFSGRQFSNSRSEMNVSTLELGDSALYLCASSSRGTGDLRFSYEQYFGPGTRLTVT.

The chain is built from TRBV5-4 and TRBJ2-5; possible D gene TRBD2, 5 bases. V was trimmed by 4 bases and J by 5 bases, leaving 12 bases between them. From germline, CDR1 is SGHNT and CDR2 YYREEE (reference sequence). CDR3 length: 13 amino acids. CDR3 bases: TGTGCCAGCAGCCCGCGGGCAGGTGAGACCCAGTACTTC. Its translation is CASSPRAGETQYF.

V is TRBV2 and J is TRBJ2-2, with D perhaps matching TRBD1 (6 bases). Deletions cut 10 bases from V and 5 bases from J, with 20 bases between. The germline gives CDR1 SNHLY, CDR2 FYNNEI. This CDR3 comprises 15 residues. CDR3 protein: CAIRPGHLKTGELFF. The CDR3 nucleotides are TGTGCCATTCGACCGGGACACCTGAAGACCGGGGAGCTGTTTTTT.

This clone is a singleton in its sample. The junction does not match germline at one end; this may be a read error. The chain is built from TRBV27 and TRBJ1-4; D may be TRBD1 (6 bases). This CDR3 is 15 amino acids long. The germline V gene has CDR1 MNHEY and CDR2 SMNVEV (reference sequence). CDR3 in DNA: TGTGCCAGCAGTTACAGGGTCGGAACTAGTGAAAAACTGTTTTTT. Its protein is CASSYRVGTSEKLFF.

This clone came up once. The V call is TRBV3-1 (or the pseudogene TRBV3-2), the J call TRBJ1-2, with a weak D call TRBD1 (6 bases). Trimming left V 4 bases short and J 8 bases short, with 20 bases between. CDR1 and CDR2 (germline): LGHDT, YNNKEL (reference sequence). The CDR3 covers 15 residues. Here the CDR3 reads CASSREGGALFGYTF. The CDR3 DNA follows: TGTGCCAGCAGCCGCGAAGGGGGGGCCCTATTCGGCTACACCTTC.

The chain joins TRBV6-2 or TRBV6-3 to TRBJ2-1; 7 bases are a match to TRBD2. Germline trimming cut 2 bases from V and 7 bases from J; bases unmatched to any gene: 11. CDR3 size: 16 residues. From germline, CDR1 is MNHEY and CDR2 SVGEGT. CDR3 nucleotides: TGTGCCAGCAGTTACCGAGGGGAGGGTAAATTGAATGAGCAGTTCTTC. The encoded protein is CASSYRGEGKLNEQFF.

Judged by abundance, this clone is medium-sized. This sequence joins TRBV5-3 and TRBJ1-1; no reliable D call. TRBV5-3 is an open reading frame, and its role is uncertain. Trimming left V 4 bases short and J 1 base short, with 11 bases between. CDR3 size: 14 residues. CDR3 nucleotide sequence: TGTGCCAGAAGCCTGGTAGATTGGAACACTGAAGCTTTCTTT. It translates to CARSLVDWNTEAFF.

The gene calls are TRBV11-3 and TRBJ2-3, with D perhaps TRBD2 (6 bases). This CDR3 has 15 residues. Trimming left V 2 bases short and J 1 base short, with 10 bases between. The germline gives CDR1 SGHNT, CDR2 YENEEA. CDR3 in amino acids: CASSLLATGTDTQYF. CDR3 in DNA: TGTGCCAGCAGCTTACTAGCGACGGGCACAGATACGCAGTATTTT.

V and J are TRBV5-1 and TRBJ1-1; 8 bases are a match to TRBD1. CDR1 SGHRS and CDR2 YFSETQ come from the germline V gene. This CDR3 contains 14 residues. The trim removed 6 bases at V and 1 base at J, leaving 5 bases unmatched. The CDR3, as DNA: TGCGCCAGCACGCAGGGGGCGCAGAACACTGAAGCTTTCTTT. Amino acids: CASTQGAQNTEAFF.

This clone was detected many times. The V and J genes are TRBV14 and TRBJ1-1, with D possibly matching TRBD1 (6 bases). Germline CDR1 is SGHDN and CDR2 is FVKESK. The ends were cut back, 9 bases at V and 3 bases at J, with 17 bases in the middle. The CDR3 length is 14 residues. This CDR3 is CASGDARGYTEAFF. In nucleotides, the CDR3 is TGTGCCAGTGGCGATGCGAGGGGGTACACTGAAGCTTTCTTT.

The DNA for the CDR3 is TGTGCCAGCAGCGGGGGGAACTATGGCTACACCTTC. Translated: CASSGGNYGYTF. The V gene is TRBV3-1 (or the pseudogene TRBV3-2), the J gene TRBJ1-2; tentative D call: TRBD1 (5 bases). The CDR3 spans 12 residues. V lost 5 bases and J 2 bases, leaving 6 bases between the germline ends. Germline CDR1 is LGHDT and CDR2 is YNNKEL (reference sequence).

The chain combines TRBV5-1 with TRBJ2-3; 10 nucleotides align to TRBD1. Germline V gives CDR1 SGHRS, CDR2 YFSETQ. With V trimmed by 4 bases and J by 6 bases, 5 bases remained unmatched. This CDR3 is built from 14 residues. The CDR3 spells CASSVTGGVDTQYF. CDR3 DNA: TGCGCCAGCAGCGTGACAGGGGGCGTCGATACGCAGTATTTT.

The V gene is TRBV7-9, the J gene TRBJ2-5, with 7 bases that match TRBD1. Germline V CDR1 and CDR2: SEHNR, FQNEAQ (reference sequence). The CDR3 extends over 18 amino acids. Trimming at V came to 0 bases and at J to 5 bases, leaving 15 bases not matched to a gene. CDR3 DNA sequence: TGTGCCAGCAGCTTAGCCCAAGGCAGGGGGATATTCGGGGAGACCCAGTACTTC. Translating gives CASSLAQGRGIFGETQYF.